This T cell receptor beta chain was recorded in a study of cytomegalovirus exposure and HLA in healthy donors. Overall study context: Earlier sequencing of approximately 200 million T cells yielded under 120 million unique TCR beta sequences.

Whole-study findings and limits: Later analysis showed TCR association rates varying by HLA locus, highest for DRB1 and lowest for HLA-C. A link between a missense DCLRE1C variant and TCR beta V- and J-gene trimming emerged from a later analysis.

Researchers ran the PCR with 60 Vbeta and 13 Jbeta primers. Clones were sequenced by immunoSEQ multiplex PCR, and TCRdb holds only the in-frame ones, with some missing. The sample yields about 200,000 clones, 70% to 80% seen once. On this clone: Antigen specificity is unknown.

Healthy bone marrow donors made up the cohort. The CDR3 extends over 12 amino acids. V lost 8 bases, J lost 6 bases, and 13 bases lay in between. The germline CDR1 and CDR2 sequences are SEHNR and FQNEAQ (reference sequence). V and J are TRBV7-9 and TRBJ1-1, with D possibly TRBD1 on 5 matching bases. The receptor comes from a male donor in good health and CMV-seropositive. Sequencing was done on a sample of PBMCs. CDR3 sequence reads: CASGIEGAEAFF. DNA of the CDR3: TGTGCCAGCGGTATCGAAGGGGCTGAAGCTTTCTTT.